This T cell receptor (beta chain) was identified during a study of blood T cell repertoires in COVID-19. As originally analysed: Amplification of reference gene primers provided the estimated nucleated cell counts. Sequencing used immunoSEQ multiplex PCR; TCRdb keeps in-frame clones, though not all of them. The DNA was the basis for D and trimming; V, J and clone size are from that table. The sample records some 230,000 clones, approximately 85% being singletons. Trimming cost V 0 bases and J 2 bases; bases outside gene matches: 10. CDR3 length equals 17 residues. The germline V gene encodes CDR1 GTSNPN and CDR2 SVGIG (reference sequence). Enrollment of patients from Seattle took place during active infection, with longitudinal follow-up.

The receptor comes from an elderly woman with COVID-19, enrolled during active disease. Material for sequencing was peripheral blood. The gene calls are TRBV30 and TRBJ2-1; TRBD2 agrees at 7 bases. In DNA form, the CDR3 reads TGTGCCTGGAGTGTAAAGGGGAGGGGAGGTCCCTACAATGAGCAGTTCTTC. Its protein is CAWSVKGRGGPYNEQFF.